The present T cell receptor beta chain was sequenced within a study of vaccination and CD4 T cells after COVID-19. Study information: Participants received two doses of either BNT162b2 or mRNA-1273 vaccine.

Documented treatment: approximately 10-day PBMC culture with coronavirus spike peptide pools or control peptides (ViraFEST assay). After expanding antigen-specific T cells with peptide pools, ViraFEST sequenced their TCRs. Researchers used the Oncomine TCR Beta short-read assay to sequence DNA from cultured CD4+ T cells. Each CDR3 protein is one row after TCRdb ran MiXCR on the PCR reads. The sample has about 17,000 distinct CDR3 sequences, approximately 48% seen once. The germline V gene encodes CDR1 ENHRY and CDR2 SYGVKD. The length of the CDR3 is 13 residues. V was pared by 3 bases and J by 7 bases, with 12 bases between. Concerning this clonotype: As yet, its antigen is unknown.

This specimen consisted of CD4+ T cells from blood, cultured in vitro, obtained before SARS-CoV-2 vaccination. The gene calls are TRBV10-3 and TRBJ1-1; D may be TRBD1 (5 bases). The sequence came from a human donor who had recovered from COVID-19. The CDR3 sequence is CAISDRTSSEAFF. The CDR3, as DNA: TGTGCCATCAGTGATCGGACATCCAGTGAAGCTTTCTTT.